A selection of T cell receptor beta chains follows, all from one sample in a study of cytomegalovirus exposure and HLA in healthy donors. Profiled with immunoSEQ multiplex PCR; TCRdb holds only in-frame clones, not every one. The table lists 150,000 to 200,000 clones, approximately 70% of them singletons. The specimen sequenced was PBMCs. The origin of the receptors is a woman aged 40-49 years in good health and CMV-seropositive. Each CDR3 is given with its conserved first and last residue. The D gene is left open where the match is weak. Clone size is given for some rows only: seen once, a few or many times, or a class if the clone is expanded.

clone size: -
D gene: -
J gene: TRBJ1-5
CDR3 length: 13
V gene: TRBV6-6
CDR3 protein: CASSYEVRQPQHF
CDR3 DNA: TGTGCCAGCAGTTACGAGGTGCGTCAGCCCCAGCATTTT

clone size: -
D gene: TRBD1
J gene: TRBJ1-5
CDR3 length: 14
V gene: TRBV28
CDR3 protein: CASSLGQGAQPQHF
CDR3 DNA: TGTGCCAGCAGTTTAGGACAGGGGGCTCAGCCCCAGCATTTT

clone size: -
D gene: TRBD1
J gene: TRBJ2-5
CDR3 length: 18
V gene: TRBV10-3
CDR3 protein: CAISGEAPGQGAQETQYF
CDR3 DNA: TGTGCCATCAGTGGGGAAGCTCCGGGACAGGGGGCTCAAGAGACCCAGTACTTC

clone size: few
D gene: -
J gene: TRBJ2-1
CDR3 length: 16
V gene: TRBV7-9
CDR3 protein: CASSPRGSGRFNEQFF
CDR3 DNA: TGTGCCAGCAGCCCCAGGGGGAGCGGGAGATTCAATGAGCAGTTCTTC

clone size: -
D gene: -
J gene: TRBJ2-3
CDR3 length: 14
V gene: TRBV9
CDR3 protein: CASSVTSLTDTQYF
CDR3 DNA: TGTGCCAGCAGCGTGACTAGTTTGACAGATACGCAGTATTTT

clone size: once
D gene: -
J gene: TRBJ2-4
CDR3 length: 13
V gene: TRBV7-2
CDR3 protein: CASSYEMANIQYF
CDR3 DNA: TGTGCCAGCAGTTACGAAATGGCCAACATTCAGTACTTC

clone size: -
D gene: -
J gene: TRBJ2-7
CDR3 length: 12
V gene: TRBV7-6
CDR3 protein: CASSHRQTEQYF
CDR3 DNA: TGTGCCAGCAGCCACCGACAGACCGAGCAGTACTTC

clone size: -
D gene: -
J gene: TRBJ2-7
CDR3 length: 14
V gene: TRBV28
CDR3 protein: CASFGAPYVSEQYF
CDR3 DNA: TGTGCCAGCTTTGGAGCGCCCTACGTAAGCGAGCAGTACTTC

clone size: once
D gene: TRBD2
J gene: TRBJ2-1
CDR3 length: 17
V gene: TRBV4-1
CDR3 protein: CASSQQALAGGPHEQFF
CDR3 DNA: TGCGCCAGCAGCCAGCAAGCCTTAGCGGGGGGGCCCCATGAGCAGTTCTTC

clone size: -
D gene: -
J gene: TRBJ1-2
CDR3 length: 15
V gene: TRBV5-1
CDR3 protein: CASTNGPGDGRGYTF
CDR3 DNA: TGCGCCAGCACTAACGGACCAGGGGACGGGAGGGGCTACACCTTC

clone size: -
D gene: -
J gene: TRBJ1-3
CDR3 length: 15
V gene: TRBV6-6
CDR3 protein: CASSYTHHSGNTIYF
CDR3 DNA: TGTGCCAGCAGTTACACTCACCACTCTGGAAACACCATATATTTT

clone size: -
D gene: -
J gene: TRBJ2-7
CDR3 length: 15
V gene: TRBV4-1
CDR3 protein: CASSPSDSPTYEQYF
CDR3 DNA: TGCGCCAGCAGCCCCTCGGACTCCCCGACCTACGAGCAGTACTTC

clone size: -
D gene: -
J gene: TRBJ2-2
CDR3 length: 14
V gene: TRBV5-6
CDR3 protein: CASSLGGRTGELFF
CDR3 DNA: TGTGCCAGCAGCTTGGGGGGCCGGACCGGGGAGCTGTTTTTT

clone size: -
D gene: TRBD2
J gene: TRBJ2-4
CDR3 length: 17
V gene: TRBV4-2
CDR3 protein: CASSQGEAGGPRNIQYF
CDR3 DNA: TGTGCCAGCAGCCAAGGGGAGGCGGGGGGGCCGAGAAACATTCAGTACTTC

clone size: -
D gene: -
J gene: TRBJ2-7
CDR3 length: 13
V gene: TRBV4-1
CDR3 protein: CASSPGNPYEQYF
CDR3 DNA: TGCGCCAGCAGCCCAGGGAACCCCTACGAGCAGTACTTC

clone size: -
D gene: TRBD2
J gene: TRBJ2-3
CDR3 length: 18
V gene: TRBV7-9
CDR3 protein: CASSLGLLKRGGPDTQYF
CDR3 DNA: TGTGCCAGCAGCTTAGGCCTCCTAAAGCGGGGGGGGCCAGATACGCAGTATTTT

clone size: -
D gene: -
J gene: TRBJ2-7
CDR3 length: 17
V gene: TRBV7-2
CDR3 protein: CASSPSGGARRSYEQYF
CDR3 DNA: TGTGCCAGCAGCCCAAGTGGGGGGGCGCGGAGGTCCTACGAGCAGTACTTC

clone size: -
D gene: TRBD1
J gene: TRBJ1-4
CDR3 length: 15
V gene: TRBV9
CDR3 protein: CASSATGGMGEKLFF
CDR3 DNA: TGTGCCAGCAGTGCAACAGGGGGTATGGGTGAAAAACTGTTTTTT

clone size: -
D gene: TRBD1
J gene: TRBJ2-1
CDR3 length: 14
V gene: TRBV19
CDR3 protein: CASSNLQGYNEQFF
CDR3 DNA: TGTGCCAGTAGTAACTTACAGGGGTACAATGAGCAGTTCTTC

clone size: few
D gene: -
J gene: TRBJ1-2
CDR3 length: 14
V gene: TRBV4-3
CDR3 protein: CASSQVAGNYGYTF
CDR3 DNA: TGCGCCAGCAGCCAAGTAGCGGGGAACTATGGCTACACCTTC

clone size: few
D gene: -
J gene: TRBJ1-1
CDR3 length: 15
V gene: TRBV19
CDR3 protein: CASSTPWAVNTEAFF
CDR3 DNA: TGTGCCAGTAGTACCCCGTGGGCAGTGAACACTGAAGCTTTCTTT

clone size: -
D gene: -
J gene: TRBJ1-3
CDR3 length: 14
V gene: TRBV6-6
CDR3 protein: CASNKQGTGNTIYF
CDR3 DNA: TGTGCCAGCAACAAACAGGGCACTGGAAACACCATATATTTT

clone size: -
D gene: TRBD2
J gene: TRBJ2-3
CDR3 length: 15
V gene: TRBV5-1
CDR3 protein: CASNNLAGTTDTQYF
CDR3 DNA: TGCGCCAGCAACAATCTAGCGGGGACCACAGATACGCAGTATTTT

clone size: once
D gene: -
J gene: TRBJ2-7
CDR3 length: 16
V gene: TRBV18
CDR3 protein: CASSPPTPGTVYEQYF
CDR3 DNA: TGTGCCAGCTCACCCCCCACCCCGGGGACTGTGTACGAGCAGTACTTC

clone size: -
D gene: -
J gene: TRBJ1-5
CDR3 length: 13
V gene: TRBV19
CDR3 protein: CASSIARNQPQHF
CDR3 DNA: TGTGCCAGTAGTATAGCCAGGAATCAGCCCCAGCATTTT

clone size: -
D gene: TRBD1
J gene: TRBJ2-1
CDR3 length: 15
V gene: TRBV19
CDR3 protein: CASSTTDRGYNEQFF
CDR3 DNA: TGTGCCAGTAGCACTACGGACAGGGGATACAATGAGCAGTTCTTC

clone size: -
D gene: TRBD2
J gene: TRBJ2-4
CDR3 length: 15
V gene: TRBV19
CDR3 protein: CASSSGGAGINIQYF
CDR3 DNA: TGTGCCAGTAGTAGCGGGGGGGCAGGGATAAACATTCAGTACTTC

clone size: -
D gene: -
J gene: TRBJ2-6
CDR3 length: 15
V gene: TRBV29-1
CDR3 protein: CSVEDLGTGANVLTF
CDR3 DNA: TGCAGCGTTGAAGATCTCGGGACTGGGGCCAACGTCCTGACTTTC

clone size: -
D gene: -
J gene: TRBJ2-3
CDR3 length: 14
V gene: TRBV7-8
CDR3 protein: CASSARLPTDTQYF
CDR3 DNA: TGTGCCAGCAGCGCCCGACTTCCCACAGATACGCAGTATTTT

clone size: -
D gene: -
J gene: TRBJ1-3
CDR3 length: 14
V gene: TRBV29-1
CDR3 protein: CSVDLAGSGNTIYF
CDR3 DNA: TGCAGCGTTGATTTGGCAGGCTCTGGAAACACCATATATTTT

clone size: -
D gene: TRBD2
J gene: TRBJ2-3
CDR3 length: 15
V gene: TRBV9
CDR3 protein: CASSISSGDTDTQYF
CDR3 DNA: TGTGCCAGCAGCATATCTAGCGGCGACACAGATACGCAGTATTTT

clone size: few
D gene: TRBD2
J gene: TRBJ2-2
CDR3 length: 15
V gene: TRBV28
CDR3 protein: CASRGLAENTGELFF
CDR3 DNA: TGTGCCAGCAGGGGACTAGCGGAAAACACCGGGGAGCTGTTTTTT

clone size: -
D gene: TRBD1
J gene: TRBJ2-7
CDR3 length: 14
V gene: TRBV2
CDR3 protein: CARERDRGVYEQYF
CDR3 DNA: TGTGCCAGAGAACGGGACAGGGGAGTGTACGAGCAGTACTTC

clone size: -
D gene: TRBD1
J gene: TRBJ1-5
CDR3 length: 16
V gene: TRBV28
CDR3 protein: CASSPTTGYSNQPQHF
CDR3 DNA: TGTGCCAGCAGTCCAACGACAGGGTATAGCAATCAGCCCCAGCATTTT

clone size: -
D gene: -
J gene: TRBJ2-2
CDR3 length: 15
V gene: TRBV9
CDR3 protein: CASSRQDANTGELFF
CDR3 DNA: TGTGCCAGCAGCCGACAGGACGCGAACACCGGGGAGCTGTTTTTT

clone size: -
D gene: -
J gene: TRBJ2-7
CDR3 length: 15
V gene: TRBV6-5
CDR3 protein: CASSYGGSSPYEQYF
CDR3 DNA: TGTGCCAGCAGTTATGGGGGGAGTTCCCCCTACGAGCAGTACTTC

clone size: -
D gene: -
J gene: TRBJ2-7
CDR3 length: 15
V gene: TRBV4-1
CDR3 protein: CASSQVRTTGDEQYF
CDR3 DNA: TGCGCCAGCAGCCAAGTTCGAACAACGGGAGACGAGCAGTACTTC

clone size: -
D gene: -
J gene: TRBJ2-7
CDR3 length: 12
V gene: TRBV2
CDR3 protein: CASSVQGYEQYF
CDR3 DNA: TGTGCCAGCAGTGTACAGGGCTACGAGCAGTACTTC

clone size: few
D gene: -
J gene: TRBJ1-5
CDR3 length: 19
V gene: TRBV4-1
CDR3 protein: CASSQERGGRGFSNQPQHF
CDR3 DNA: TGCGCCAGCAGCCAAGAGAGGGGGGGGAGGGGGTTTAGCAATCAGCCCCAGCATTTT

clone size: -
D gene: TRBD1
J gene: TRBJ1-3
CDR3 length: 17
V gene: TRBV5-4
CDR3 protein: CASSLGGQGNSGNTIYF
CDR3 DNA: TGTGCCAGCAGCTTGGGGGGACAGGGGAACTCTGGAAACACCATATATTTT

clone size: once
D gene: TRBD1
J gene: TRBJ1-1
CDR3 length: 17
V gene: TRBV19
CDR3 protein: CASRLGLDRGVRTEAFF
CDR3 DNA: TGTGCCAGTAGATTGGGGCTGGACAGGGGGGTTAGGACTGAAGCTTTCTTT

clone size: -
D gene: TRBD2
J gene: TRBJ2-7
CDR3 length: 14
V gene: TRBV5-4
CDR3 protein: CASSPGTSGHEQYF
CDR3 DNA: TGTGCCAGCAGCCCGGGGACTAGTGGGCACGAGCAGTACTTC

clone size: -
D gene: TRBD1
J gene: TRBJ1-2
CDR3 length: 14
V gene: TRBV6-5
CDR3 protein: CASTTGQANYGYTF
CDR3 DNA: TGTGCCAGCACAACGGGACAGGCTAACTATGGCTACACCTTC

clone size: -
D gene: -
J gene: TRBJ2-1
CDR3 length: 15
V gene: TRBV7-2
CDR3 protein: CASSLDGRSYNEQFF
CDR3 DNA: TGTGCCAGCAGCTTAGATGGGCGCTCCTACAATGAGCAGTTCTTC

clone size: -
D gene: -
J gene: TRBJ1-5
CDR3 length: 16
V gene: TRBV19
CDR3 protein: CAGSEPSGTWDQPQHF
CDR3 DNA: TGTGCCGGTAGCGAACCGAGCGGGACGTGGGATCAGCCCCAGCATTTT

clone size: -
D gene: -
J gene: TRBJ2-7
CDR3 length: 14
V gene: TRBV27
CDR3 protein: CASSFRGSSYEQYF
CDR3 DNA: TGTGCCAGCAGTTTTAGGGGTTCCTCCTACGAGCAGTACTTC

clone size: -
D gene: TRBD1
J gene: TRBJ2-1
CDR3 length: 16
V gene: TRBV29-1
CDR3 protein: CSVESDRDRASWEQFF
CDR3 DNA: TGCAGCGTTGAGAGTGACCGGGACAGGGCTAGTTGGGAGCAGTTCTTC

clone size: -
D gene: -
J gene: TRBJ2-5
CDR3 length: 13
V gene: TRBV5-8
CDR3 protein: CASSGWFVETQYF
CDR3 DNA: TGTGCCAGCAGCGGCTGGTTTGTGGAGACCCAGTACTTC

clone size: -
D gene: TRBD1
J gene: TRBJ1-5
CDR3 length: 15
V gene: TRBV19
CDR3 protein: CASSTTTGGNQPQHF
CDR3 DNA: TGTGCCAGTAGTACCACGACAGGGGGCAATCAGCCCCAGCATTTT

clone size: -
D gene: -
J gene: TRBJ2-7
CDR3 length: 13
V gene: TRBV21-1
CDR3 protein: CASSKQGKHEQYF
CDR3 DNA: TGTGCCAGCAGCAAACAGGGCAAACACGAGCAGTACTTC

clone size: -
D gene: TRBD1
J gene: TRBJ2-5
CDR3 length: 16
V gene: TRBV18
CDR3 protein: CASSPGVGQADGTQYF
CDR3 DNA: TGTGCCAGCTCACCAGGGGTGGGACAGGCCGATGGGACCCAGTACTTC

clone size: -
D gene: TRBD1
J gene: TRBJ2-3
CDR3 length: 16
V gene: TRBV7-2
CDR3 protein: CASSPLRDRGTDTQYF
CDR3 DNA: TGTGCCAGCAGTCCCCTCCGGGACAGGGGCACAGATACGCAGTATTTT

clone size: once
D gene: -
J gene: TRBJ2-2
CDR3 length: 15
V gene: TRBV9
CDR3 protein: CASSVGRTNTGELFF
CDR3 DNA: TGTGCCAGCAGCGTAGGGCGGACTAACACCGGGGAGCTGTTTTTT